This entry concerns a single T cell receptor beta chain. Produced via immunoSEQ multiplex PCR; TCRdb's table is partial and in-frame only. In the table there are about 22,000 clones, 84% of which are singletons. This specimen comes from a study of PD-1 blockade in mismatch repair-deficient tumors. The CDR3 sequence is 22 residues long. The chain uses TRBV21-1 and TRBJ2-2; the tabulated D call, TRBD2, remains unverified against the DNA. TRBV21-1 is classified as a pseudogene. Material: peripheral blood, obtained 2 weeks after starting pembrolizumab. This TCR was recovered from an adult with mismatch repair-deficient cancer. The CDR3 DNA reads TGTGCCAGCAGCCCTTTTCTAACAGGGAGGGGTGAGGGCGGACCGAACACCGGGGAGCTGTTTTTT. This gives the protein CASSPFLTGRGEGGPNTGELFF.